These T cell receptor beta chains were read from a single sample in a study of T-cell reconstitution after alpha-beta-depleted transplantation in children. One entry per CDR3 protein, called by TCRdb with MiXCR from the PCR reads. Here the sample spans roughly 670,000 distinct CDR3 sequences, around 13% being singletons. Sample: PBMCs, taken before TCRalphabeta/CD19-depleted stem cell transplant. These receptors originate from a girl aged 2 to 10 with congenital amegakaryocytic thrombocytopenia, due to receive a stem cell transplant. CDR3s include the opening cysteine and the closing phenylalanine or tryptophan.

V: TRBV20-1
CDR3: CSARRGSSYNEQFF

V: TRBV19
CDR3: CASSITRERAGELFF

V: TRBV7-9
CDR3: CASRKQDTYNEQFF

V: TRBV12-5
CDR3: CASGLGENTEAFF

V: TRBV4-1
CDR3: CASSQDRLAGQETQYF

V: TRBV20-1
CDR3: CSARDLRPSYNEQFF

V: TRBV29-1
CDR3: CSVVGRGNNEQFF

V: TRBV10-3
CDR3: CAISVGGSVTGELFF

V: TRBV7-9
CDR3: CASLAGGLAGPDTQYF

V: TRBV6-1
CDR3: CASSASGTGTDTQYF

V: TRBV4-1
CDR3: CASSQAPIYEQYF

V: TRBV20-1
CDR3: CSATGTVSSYEQYF

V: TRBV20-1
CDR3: CSANMPVSGRAADTQYF

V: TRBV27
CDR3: CASRFVRGDLDEQYF

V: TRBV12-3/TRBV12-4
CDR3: CASSLDGTSGYNEQFF

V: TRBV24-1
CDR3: CARREQPDTQYF

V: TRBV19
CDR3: CASSPGVTAYNEQFF

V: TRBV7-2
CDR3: CASSLVSASSYNEQFF

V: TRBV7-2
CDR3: CASSSDPGTSTDTQYF

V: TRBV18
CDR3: CASSPGTMDTQYF

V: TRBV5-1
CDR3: CASSLASSRQETQYF

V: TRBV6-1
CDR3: CASRNPWGHTGELFF

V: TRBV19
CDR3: CASSSTLGNEQFF

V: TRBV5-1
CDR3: CASSQGLAGVPYEQYF

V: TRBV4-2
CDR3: CASSQVWVARGGSYNEQFF

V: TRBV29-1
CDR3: CSVVVLGNTEAFF

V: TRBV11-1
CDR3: CASSSRLEGLAVPASTDTQYF

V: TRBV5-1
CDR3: CASGGQAYNEQFF

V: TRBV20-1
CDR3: CSARSPPDSGRSNEQFF

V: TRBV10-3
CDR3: CASLGSRYEQYF

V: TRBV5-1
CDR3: CASTEGFEQYF

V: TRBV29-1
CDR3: CSVTAGFQETQYF

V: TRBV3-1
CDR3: CASSQVGQRETQYF

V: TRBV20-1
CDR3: CSAGDYNEQFF

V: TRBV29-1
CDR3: CSVEPGTSDKDEQYF

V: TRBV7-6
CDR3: CASSLVGVRDTIYF

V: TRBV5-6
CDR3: CASSRSLVRFSYEQYF

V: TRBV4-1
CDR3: CASSQDPSGSPEQYF

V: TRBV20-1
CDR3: CSARDRISGRIVEQFF

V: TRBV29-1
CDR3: CSLRQQETQYF

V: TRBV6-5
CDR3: CASSYSAGGGTDTQYF